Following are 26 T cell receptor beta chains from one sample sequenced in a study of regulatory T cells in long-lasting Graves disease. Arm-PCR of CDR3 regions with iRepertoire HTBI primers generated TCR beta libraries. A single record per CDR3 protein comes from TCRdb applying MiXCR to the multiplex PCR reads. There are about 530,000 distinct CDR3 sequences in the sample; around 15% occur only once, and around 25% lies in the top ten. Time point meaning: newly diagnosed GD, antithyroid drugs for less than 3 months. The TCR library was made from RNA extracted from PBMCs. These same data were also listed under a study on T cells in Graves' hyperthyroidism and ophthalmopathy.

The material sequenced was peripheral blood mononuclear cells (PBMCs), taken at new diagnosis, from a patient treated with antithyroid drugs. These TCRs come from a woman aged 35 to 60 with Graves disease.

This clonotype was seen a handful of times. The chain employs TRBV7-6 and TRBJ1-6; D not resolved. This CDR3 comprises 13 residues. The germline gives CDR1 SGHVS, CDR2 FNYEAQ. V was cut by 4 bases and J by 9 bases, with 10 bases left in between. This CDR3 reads CASSYRVGSPLHF. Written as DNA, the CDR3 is TGTGCCAGCAGCTACCGAGTGGGTTCACCCCTCCACTTT.

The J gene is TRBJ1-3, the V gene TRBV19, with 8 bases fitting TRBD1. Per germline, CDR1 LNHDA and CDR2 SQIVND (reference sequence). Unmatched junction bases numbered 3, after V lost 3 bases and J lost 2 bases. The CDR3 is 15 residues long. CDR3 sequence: CASSMGRGPGNTIYF. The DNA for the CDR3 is TGTGCCAGTAGTATGGGCAGGGGGCCTGGAAACACCATATATTTT. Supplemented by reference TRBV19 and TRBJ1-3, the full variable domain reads DGGITQSPKYLFRKEGQNVTLSCEQNLNHDAMYWYRQDPGQGLRLIYYSQIVNDFQKGDIAEGYSVSREKKESFPLTVTSAQKNPTAFYLCASSMGRGPGNTIYFGEGSWLTVV.

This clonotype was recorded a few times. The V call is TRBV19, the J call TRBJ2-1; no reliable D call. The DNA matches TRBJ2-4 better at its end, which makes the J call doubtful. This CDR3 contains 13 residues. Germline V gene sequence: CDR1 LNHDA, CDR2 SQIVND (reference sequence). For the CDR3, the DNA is TGTGCCAGTAGTCGTGACTCCCTTTCGATTCAGTACTTC. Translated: CASSRDSLSIQYF.

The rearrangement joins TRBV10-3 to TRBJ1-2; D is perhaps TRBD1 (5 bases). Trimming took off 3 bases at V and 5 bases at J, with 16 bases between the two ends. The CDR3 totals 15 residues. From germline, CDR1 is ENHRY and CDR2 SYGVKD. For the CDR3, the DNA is TGTGCCATCAGTGACCCGGGGCAGTCGGGTTATGGCTACACCTTC. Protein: CAISDPGQSGYGYTF.

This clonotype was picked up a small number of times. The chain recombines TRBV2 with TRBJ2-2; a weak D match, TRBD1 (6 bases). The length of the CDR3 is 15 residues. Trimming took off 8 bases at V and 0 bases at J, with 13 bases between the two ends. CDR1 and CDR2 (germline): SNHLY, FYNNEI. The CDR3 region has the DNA TGTGCCAGCCGGGACAACAGGCCGAACACCGGGGAGCTGTTTTTT. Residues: CASRDNRPNTGELFF. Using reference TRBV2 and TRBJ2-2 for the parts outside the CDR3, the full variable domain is EPEVTQTPSHQVTQMGQEVILRCVPISNHLYFYWYRQILGQKVEFLVSFYNNEISEKSEIFDDQFSVERPDGSNFTLKIRSTKLEDSAMYFCASRDNRPNTGELFFGEGSRLTVL.

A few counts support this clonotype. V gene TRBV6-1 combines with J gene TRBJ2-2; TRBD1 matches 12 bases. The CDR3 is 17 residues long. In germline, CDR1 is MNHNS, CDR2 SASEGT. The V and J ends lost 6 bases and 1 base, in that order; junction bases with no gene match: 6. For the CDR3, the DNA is TGTGCCAGCAGGCCCGGGACAGGGGGCCTGAACACCGGGGAGCTGTTTTTT. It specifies CASRPGTGGLNTGELFF.

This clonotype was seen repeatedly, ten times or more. In DNA, the CDR3 is TGTGCCAGCAGCCCCCCGACAGGGAACTCCTACGAGCAGTACTTC. Protein product: CASSPPTGNSYEQYF. J is TRBJ2-7 and V is TRBV7-9; 7 nucleotides match TRBD1. The ends lost 5 bases at V and 0 bases at J; junction bases unmatched: 7. Germline V CDR1 and CDR2: SEHNR, FQNEAQ (reference sequence). The CDR3 spans 15 residues.

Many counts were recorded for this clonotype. The CDR3 region is CASSSGQIAFF. The CDR3 region has the DNA TGTGCCAGCAGCTCGGGTCAGATTGCTTTCTTT. This chain links TRBV11-2 with TRBJ1-1; D not certain. The CDR3 sequence is 11 residues long. V shed 4 bases and J shed 11 bases, with 11 bases lying between them. Germline V gene sequence: CDR1 SGHAT, CDR2 FQNNGV.

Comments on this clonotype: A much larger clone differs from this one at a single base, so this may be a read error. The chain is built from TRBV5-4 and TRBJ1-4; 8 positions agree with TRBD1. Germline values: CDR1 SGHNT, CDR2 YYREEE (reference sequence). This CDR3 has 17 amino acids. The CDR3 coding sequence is TGCGCCAGCAGCTTTGGACAGGGTTTTGGAACTAATGAAAAACTGCTTTTT. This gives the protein CASSFGQGFGTNEKLLF. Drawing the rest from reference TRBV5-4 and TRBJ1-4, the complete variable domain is ETGVTQSPTHLIKTRGQQVTLRCSSQSGHNTVSWYQQALGQGPQFIFQYYREEENGRGNFPPRFSGLQFPNYSSELNVNALELDDSALYLCASSFGQGFGTNEKLLFGSGTQLSVL.

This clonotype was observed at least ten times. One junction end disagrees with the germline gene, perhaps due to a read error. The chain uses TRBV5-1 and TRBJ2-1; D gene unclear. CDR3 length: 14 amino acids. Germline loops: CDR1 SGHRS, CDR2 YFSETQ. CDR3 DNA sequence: TGTGCCAGCAGTTCCAGCTACTCCTACAATGAGCAGTTCTTC. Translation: CASSSSYSYNEQFF.

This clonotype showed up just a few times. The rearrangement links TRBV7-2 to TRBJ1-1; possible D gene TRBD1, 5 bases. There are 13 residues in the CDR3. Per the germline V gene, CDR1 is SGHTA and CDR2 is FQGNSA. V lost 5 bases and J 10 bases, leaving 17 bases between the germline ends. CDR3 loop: CASSTPVSGGAFF. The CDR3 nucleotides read TGTGCCAGCAGCACCCCGGTCTCGGGGGGAGCTTTCTTT.

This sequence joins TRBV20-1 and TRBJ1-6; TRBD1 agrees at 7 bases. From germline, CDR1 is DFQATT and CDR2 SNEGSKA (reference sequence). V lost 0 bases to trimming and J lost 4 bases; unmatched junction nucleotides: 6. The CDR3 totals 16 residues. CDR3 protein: CSAREFPGQYNSPLHF. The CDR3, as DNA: TGCAGTGCTAGAGAGTTTCCGGGACAGTATAATTCACCCCTCCACTTT.

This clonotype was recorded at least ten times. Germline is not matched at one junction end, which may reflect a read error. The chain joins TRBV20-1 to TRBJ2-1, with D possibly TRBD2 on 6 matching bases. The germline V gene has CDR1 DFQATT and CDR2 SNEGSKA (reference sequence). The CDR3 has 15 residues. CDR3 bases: TGCAGTGCTAGAGCCCTAGCGTTCGGGTATTATGAGCAATTCTTC. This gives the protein CSARALAFGYYEQFF.

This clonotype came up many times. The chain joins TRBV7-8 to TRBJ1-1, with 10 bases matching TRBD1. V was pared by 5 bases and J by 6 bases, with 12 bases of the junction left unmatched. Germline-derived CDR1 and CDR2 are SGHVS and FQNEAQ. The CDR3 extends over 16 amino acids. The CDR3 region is CASSGTGVVVDAEAFF. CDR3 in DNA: TGTGCCAGCAGCGGGACAGGGGTTGTGGTGGACGCTGAAGCTTTCTTT.

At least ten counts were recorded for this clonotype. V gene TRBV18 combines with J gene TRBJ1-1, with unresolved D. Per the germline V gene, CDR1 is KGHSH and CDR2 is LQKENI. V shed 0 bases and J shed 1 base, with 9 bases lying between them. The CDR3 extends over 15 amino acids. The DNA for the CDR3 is TGTGCCAGCTCACCACCGGGTAGTCCGAACACTGAAGCTTTCTTT. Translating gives CASSPPGSPNTEAFF.

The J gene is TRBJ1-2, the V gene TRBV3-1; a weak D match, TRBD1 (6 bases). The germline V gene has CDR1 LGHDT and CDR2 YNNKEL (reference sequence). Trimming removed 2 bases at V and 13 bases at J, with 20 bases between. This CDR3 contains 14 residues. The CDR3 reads CASSQLAGTPGLTF. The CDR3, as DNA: TGTGCCAGCAGCCAATTAGCCGGGACACCCGGACTCACCTTC.

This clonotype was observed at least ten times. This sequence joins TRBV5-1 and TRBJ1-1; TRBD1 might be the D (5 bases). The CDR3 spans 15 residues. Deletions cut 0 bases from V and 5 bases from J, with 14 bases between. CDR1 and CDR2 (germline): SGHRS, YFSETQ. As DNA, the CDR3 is TGCGCCAGCAGCTTGGAGGGTGGGGGAGGTACTGAAGCTTTCTTT. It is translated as CASSLEGGGGTEAFF.

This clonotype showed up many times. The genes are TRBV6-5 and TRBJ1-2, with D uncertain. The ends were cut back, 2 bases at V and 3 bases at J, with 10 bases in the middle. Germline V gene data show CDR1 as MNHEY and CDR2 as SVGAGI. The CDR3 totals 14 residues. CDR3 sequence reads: CASSYEYPDYGYTF. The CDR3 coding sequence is TGTGCCAGCAGTTACGAGTACCCAGACTATGGCTACACCTTC.

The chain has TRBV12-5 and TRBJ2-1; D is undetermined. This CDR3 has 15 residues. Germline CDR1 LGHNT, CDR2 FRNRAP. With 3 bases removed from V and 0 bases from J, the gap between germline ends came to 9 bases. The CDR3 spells CASGLRVGSYNEQFF. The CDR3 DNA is TGTGCTAGTGGTTTAAGGGTGGGCTCCTACAATGAGCAGTTCTTC.

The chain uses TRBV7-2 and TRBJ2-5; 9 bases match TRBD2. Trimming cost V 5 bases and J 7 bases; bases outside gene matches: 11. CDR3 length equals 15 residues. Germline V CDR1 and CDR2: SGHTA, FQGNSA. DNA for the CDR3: TGTGCCAGCAGCCCAGGACTAGCGATGGGGAGGACCCAGTACTTC. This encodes CASSPGLAMGRTQYF.

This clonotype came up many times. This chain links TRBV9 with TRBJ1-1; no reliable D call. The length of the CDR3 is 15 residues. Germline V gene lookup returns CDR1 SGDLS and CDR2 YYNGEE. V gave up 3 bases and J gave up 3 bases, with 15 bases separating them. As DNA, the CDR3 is TGTGCCAGCAGCGGAAGTCCCAGAGAGGACACTGAAGCTTTCTTT. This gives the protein CASSGSPREDTEAFF.

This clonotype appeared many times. The CDR3 bases are TGCGCCAGCAGCCAAGTGAGTTCGGTAGGCACTGAAGCTTTCTTT. Translation gives CASSQVSSVGTEAFF. The genes are TRBV4-1 and TRBJ1-1; no clear D gene. V lost 1 base, J lost 4 bases, and 13 bases lay in between. In germline, CDR1 is MGHRA, CDR2 YSYEKL. The CDR3 is 15 residues long.

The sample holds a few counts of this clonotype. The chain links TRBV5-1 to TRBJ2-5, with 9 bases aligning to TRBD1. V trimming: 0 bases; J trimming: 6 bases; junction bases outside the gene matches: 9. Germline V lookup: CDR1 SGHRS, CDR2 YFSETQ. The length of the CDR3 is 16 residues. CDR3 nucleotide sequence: TGCGCCAGCAGCTTGGCCCACACAGGGGGCGGGAAGACCCAGTACTTC. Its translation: CASSLAHTGGGKTQYF.

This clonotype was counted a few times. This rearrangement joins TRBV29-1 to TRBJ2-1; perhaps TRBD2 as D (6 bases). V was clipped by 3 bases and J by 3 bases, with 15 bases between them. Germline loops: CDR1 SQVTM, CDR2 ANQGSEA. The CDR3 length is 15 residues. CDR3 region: CSVDTPGTFYNEQFF. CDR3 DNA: TGCAGCGTTGATACCCCCGGGACTTTCTACAATGAGCAGTTCTTC.

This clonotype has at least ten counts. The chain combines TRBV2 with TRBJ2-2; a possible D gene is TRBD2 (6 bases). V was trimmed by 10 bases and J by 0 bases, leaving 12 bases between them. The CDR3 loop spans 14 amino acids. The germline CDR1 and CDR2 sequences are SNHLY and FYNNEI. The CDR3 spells CAILARANTGELFF. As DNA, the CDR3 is TGTGCCATACTAGCACGCGCGAACACCGGGGAGCTGTTTTTT.

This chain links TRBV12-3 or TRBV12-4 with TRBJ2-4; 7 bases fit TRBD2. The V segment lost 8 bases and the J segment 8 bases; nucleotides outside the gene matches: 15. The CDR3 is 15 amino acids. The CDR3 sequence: CASEVDGGVGDIQYF. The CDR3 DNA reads TGTGCCAGCGAGGTCGATGGGGGGGTCGGGGACATTCAGTACTTC.